A single sample gave rise to the 26 T cell receptor beta chains below, sequenced in a study of technical replicates of blood from four donors. Clones were read by immunoSEQ multiplex PCR, and TCRdb kept only the in-frame ones, dropping some. The sample lists about 54,000 clones; roughly 92% were seen once. Sequencing used T cells isolated from PBMCs. The receptors were sampled from a human donor in good health.

This chain links TRBV5-4 with TRBJ2-2; 7 nucleotides line up with TRBD2. This CDR3 has 15 amino acids. Germline values: CDR1 SGHNT, CDR2 YYREEE (reference sequence). V dropped 4 bases and J dropped 4; count of bases not matched to a gene: 7. This CDR3 reads CASSLVAGVTGELFF. DNA of the CDR3: TGTGCCAGCAGCCTGGTCGCGGGAGTCACCGGGGAGCTGTTTTTT.

V and J are TRBV29-1 and TRBJ1-2; D unresolved. Trimming removed 4 bases from V and 4 bases from J, with 13 bases in between. Per the germline V gene, CDR1 is SQVTM and CDR2 is ANQGSEA. This CDR3 has 13 amino acids. The CDR3 DNA follows: TGCAGCGTTGGAGAGGCCACCGCCTATGGCTACACCTTC. Protein sequence: CSVGEATAYGYTF.

Comments on this clone: This sample also contains other DNA sequences that code for the same CDR3. This sequence joins TRBV28 and TRBJ2-7; 7 nucleotides match TRBD1. Germline trimming cut 4 bases from V and 2 bases from J; bases unmatched to any gene: 2. This CDR3 is built from 13 residues. Germline values: CDR1 MDHEN, CDR2 SYDVKM. In nucleotides, the CDR3 is TGTGCCAGCAGTTCGGACAGGCCCTACGAGCAGTACTTC. This gives the protein CASSSDRPYEQYF.

This chain links TRBV5-4 with TRBJ2-7; maybe TRBD2 (6 bases). This CDR3 comprises 14 residues. V was cut by 3 bases and J by 7 bases, with 17 bases left in between. Germline CDR1 reads SGHNT; CDR2 reads YYREEE (reference sequence). The CDR3, as DNA: TGTGCCAGCAGCTCCCCGGGGGTCAGGGTTGAGCAGTACTTC. This sequence encodes CASSSPGVRVEQYF. The whole variable domain, remainder taken from reference TRBV5-4 and TRBJ2-7, is ETGVTQSPTHLIKTRGQQVTLRCSSQSGHNTVSWYQQALGQGPQFIFQYYREEENGRGNFPPRFSGLQFPNYSSELNVNALELDDSALYLCASSSPGVRVEQYFGPGTRLTVT.

The V call is TRBV7-9, the J call TRBJ1-2; no clear D gene. V was cut by 2 bases and J by 0 bases, with 4 bases left in between. The CDR3 extends over 13 amino acids. CDR1 is SEHNR, CDR2 FQNEAQ, per germline (reference sequence). The CDR3 DNA reads as TGTGCCAGCAGCTTAAGAGCTAACTATGGCTACACCTTC. It encodes CASSLRANYGYTF.

The chain uses TRBV10-1 and TRBJ1-1; unclear D gene. The CDR3 is made up of 15 amino acids. Trimming stripped 2 bases from V and 3 bases from J, with 13 bases between. Germline V gene lookup returns CDR1 WNHNN and CDR2 SYGVQD (reference sequence). The CDR3 nucleotides are TGCGCCAGCAGTGAGGTTCCAGATGTGGACACTGAAGCTTTCTTT. This codes for CASSEVPDVDTEAFF.

The V call is TRBV6-5, the J call TRBJ2-2; 12 positions agree with TRBD2. The CDR3 is made up of 14 amino acids. Looked up from germline, CDR1 is MNHEY and CDR2 is SVGAGI. J gave up 7 bases and V 11 bases, and 8 bases lay outside the gene matches. The CDR3 coding sequence is TGTGCCGTTCAGACTAGCGGGGGAATCGGGGAGCTGTTTTTT. As protein: CAVQTSGGIGELFF.

The chain uses TRBV11-3 and TRBJ2-7; the match to TRBD2 covers 8 bases. The V segment lost 7 bases and the J segment 6 bases; nucleotides outside the gene matches: 5. This CDR3 has 12 amino acids. Germline V CDR1 and CDR2: SGHNT, YENEEA. The chain's CDR3 is CASTLSGGEQYF. DNA of the CDR3: TGTGCCAGCACCCTGAGCGGGGGCGAGCAGTACTTC.

The chain has TRBV11-3 and TRBJ2-7; 10 nucleotides line up with TRBD1. V shed 4 bases, J shed 3 bases, and the junction held 6 bases outside the gene matches. The CDR3 consists of 15 residues. Germline V gene sequence: CDR1 SGHNT, CDR2 YENEEA. CDR3 amino acids: CASSSRTGGSYEQYF. CDR3 nucleotide sequence: TGTGCCAGCAGCTCCCGGACAGGGGGGAGCTACGAGCAGTACTTC.

This chain uses TRBV5-1 with TRBJ1-1; D gene unclear. Germline lookup yields CDR1 SGHRS and CDR2 YFSETQ. Trimming took 1 base from V and 4 from J, leaving 11 bases between them. The CDR3 runs to 14 residues. DNA for the CDR3: TGCGCCAGCAGCTTGTCGTCTTCTTCCACTGAAGCTTTCTTT. Translating it yields CASSLSSSSTEAFF.

This clone was seen once. The CDR3 sequence: CASSPAPGQGKNIQYF. The CDR3 DNA sequence: TGTGCCAGCAGCCCCGCCCCGGGACAGGGTAAAAACATTCAGTACTTC. This chain uses TRBV7-6 with TRBJ2-4; 9 positions match TRBD1. The J segment lost 4 bases and the V segment lost 5 bases, leaving 9 bases of the junction unmatched. The germline CDR1 and CDR2 sequences are SGHVS and FNYEAQ. There are 16 residues in the CDR3. The variable domain in full, with the rest retrieved from reference TRBV7-6 and TRBJ2-4, is GAGVSQSPRYKVTKRGQDVALRCDPISGHVSLYWYRQALGQGPEFLTYFNYEAQQDKSGLPNDRFSAERPEGSISTLTIQRTEQRDSAMYRCASSPAPGQGKNIQYFGAGTRLSVL.

V usage is TRBV7-3 and J usage is TRBJ1-6; 12 positions match TRBD1. The V segment lost 5 bases and the J segment 10 bases; nucleotides outside the gene matches: 6. Per the germline V gene, CDR1 is SGHTA and CDR2 is FQGTGA. The CDR3 contains 15 residues. CDR3 bases: TGTGCCAGCAGCCCCGGGACAGGGGGCTCGTCACCCCTCCACTTT. This gives the protein CASSPGTGGSSPLHF.

This chain links TRBV7-6 with TRBJ1-1; D is uncertain. Trimming took off 0 bases at V and 2 bases at J, with 4 bases between the two ends. Germline CDR1 is SGHVS and CDR2 is FNYEAQ. The CDR3 totals 13 residues. The CDR3 is CASSLALNTEAFF. CDR3 bases: TGTGCCAGCAGCTTAGCCCTAAACACTGAAGCTTTCTTT. Full variable domain (missing parts from reference TRBV7-6 and TRBJ1-1): GAGVSQSPRYKVTKRGQDVALRCDPISGHVSLYWYRQALGQGPEFLTYFNYEAQQDKSGLPNDRFSAERPEGSISTLTIQRTEQRDSAMYRCASSLALNTEAFFGQGTRLTVV.

The rearrangement links TRBV6-5 to TRBJ2-7; possible D gene TRBD1, 5 bases. The V end was cut by 2 bases, the J end by 2 bases, with 13 bases between. The CDR3 length is 15 residues. Germline V gene data show CDR1 as MNHEY and CDR2 as SVGAGI. The chain's CDR3 is CASSYGAIEPYEQYF. The CDR3 nucleotides read TGTGCCAGCAGTTACGGGGCAATAGAGCCCTACGAGCAGTACTTC.

The chain has TRBV5-1 and TRBJ1-1; 7 positions match TRBD1. This CDR3 is built from 14 residues. Germline CDR1 and CDR2: SGHRS and YFSETQ. V dropped 4 bases and J dropped 2; count of bases not matched to a gene: 5. The CDR3 is CASSPGTANTEAFF. Here the CDR3 DNA reads TGCGCCAGCAGCCCCGGGACAGCCAACACTGAAGCTTTCTTT.

This clone appeared once. This chain connects TRBV7-6 to TRBJ2-5; D uncertain. Germline V lookup: CDR1 SGHVS, CDR2 FNYEAQ. V lost 2 bases and J 5 bases, leaving 9 bases between the germline ends. The length of the CDR3 is 13 residues. The CDR3 reads CASSLYTSETQYF. In DNA, the CDR3 is TGTGCCAGCAGCTTATATACTTCGGAGACCCAGTACTTC.

This clone was seen once. The chain uses TRBV5-4 and TRBJ2-7; D is possibly TRBD2 (5 bases). Trimming cost V 4 bases and J 3 bases, with 14 bases left between them. The CDR3 has 14 residues. Germline CDR1 SGHNT, CDR2 YYREEE (reference sequence). The CDR3 loop is CASSSGGADYEQYF. Written as DNA, the CDR3 is TGTGCCAGCAGCAGTGGAGGTGCGGACTACGAGCAGTACTTC.

The chain recombines TRBV9 with TRBJ2-7; 9 bases align to TRBD2. The length of the CDR3 is 15 residues. Germline lookup yields CDR1 SGDLS and CDR2 YYNGEE. The V gene end was trimmed by 0 bases and the J gene end by 6 bases; junction bases not matched to a gene: 7. The CDR3 sequence is CASSVGLAAGGEQYF. CDR3 nucleotide sequence: TGTGCCAGCAGCGTAGGACTAGCGGCCGGGGGCGAGCAGTACTTC.

V usage is TRBV10-3 and J usage is TRBJ2-5; 10 bases are a match to TRBD1. The trim removed 6 bases at V and 3 bases at J, leaving 10 bases unmatched. The CDR3 has 16 residues. Per germline, CDR1 ENHRY and CDR2 SYGVKD. The CDR3 bases are TGTGCCATCAGCAGTGACCCGGGGACAGGGGAAGAGACCCAGTACTTC. Its protein product is CAISSDPGTGEETQYF.

The V and J genes are TRBV5-1 and TRBJ1-5, with D uncertain. The germline CDR1 and CDR2 sequences are SGHRS and YFSETQ. The CDR3 is 15 residues long. V was cut by 1 base and J by 0 bases, with 8 bases left in between. The CDR3 sequence is CASSLSGNSNQPQHF. CDR3 DNA sequence: TGCGCCAGCAGCTTGTCAGGAAATAGCAATCAGCCCCAGCATTTT. The full variable domain, in which reference TRBV5-1 and TRBJ1-5 provide the parts outside the CDR3, is KAGVTQTPRYLIKTRGQQVTLSCSPISGHRSVSWYQQTPGQGLQFLFEYFSETQRNKGNFPGRFSGRQFSNSRSEMNVSTLELGDSALYLCASSLSGNSNQPQHFGDGTRLSIL.

The genes are TRBV28 and TRBJ2-2; D may be TRBD1 (6 bases). CDR1 and CDR2 from the germline V gene are MDHEN and SYDVKM. V was pared by 3 bases and J by 3 bases, with 8 bases between. The CDR3 contains 14 residues. CDR3 nucleotide sequence: TGTGCCAGCAGTTTCCAGGGGTACACCGGGGAGCTGTTTTTT. Its translation: CASSFQGYTGELFF. The variable domain in full, completed from reference TRBV28 and TRBJ2-2, reads DVKVTQSSRYLVKRTGEKVFLECVQDMDHENMFWYRQDPGLGLRLIYFSYDVKMKEKGDIPEGYSVSREKKERFSLILESASTNQTSMYLCASSFQGYTGELFFGEGSRLTVL.

This chain joins TRBV18 and TRBJ2-5; tentatively, D is TRBD1 (5 bases). Trimming left V 4 bases short and J 9 bases short, with 12 bases between. CDR1 is KGHSH, CDR2 LQKENI, per germline. This CDR3 is 12 amino acids long. This CDR3 reads CASSLDEGAQYF. In nucleotides, the CDR3 is TGTGCCAGCTCACTCGACGAAGGGGCCCAGTACTTC.

This clone came up once. The rearrangement links TRBV29-1 to TRBJ1-5, with D uncertain. The CDR3 runs to 14 residues. V was pared by 3 bases and J by 4 bases, with 13 bases between. The V gene's germline CDR1 is SQVTM and CDR2 ANQGSEA. The CDR3 DNA reads TGCAGCGTTGAGGTGCGGCGGAGGAATCAGCCCCAGCATTTT. Its protein is CSVEVRRRNQPQHF.

The genes are TRBV6-6 and TRBJ2-7, with 10 bases lining up with TRBD2. The CDR3 covers 14 residues. V shed 5 bases, J shed 4 bases, and the junction held 5 bases outside the gene matches. From germline, CDR1 is MNHNY and CDR2 SVGAGI (reference sequence). The CDR3 DNA follows: TGTGCCAGCAGTCTAGCGGGAGCTTGGTACGAGCAGTACTTC. Protein: CASSLAGAWYEQYF.

This chain connects TRBV7-8 to TRBJ1-4; 8 bases are shared with TRBD1. Per germline, CDR1 SGHVS and CDR2 FQNEAQ. V lost 5 bases, J lost 7 bases, and 6 bases stayed unmatched. The CDR3 runs 14 residues. As DNA, the CDR3 is TGTGCCAGCAGCCTTCAGGGGGCTGGTGAAAAACTGTTTTTT. Amino acids: CASSLQGAGEKLFF.

This clone was seen only once. The rearrangement joins TRBV13 to TRBJ2-5; 9 bases line up with TRBD2. The CDR3 is 14 amino acids. Germline-derived CDR1 and CDR2 are PRHDT and FYEKMQ (reference sequence). Trimming took 6 bases from V and 5 from J; bases not matched to a gene: 7. CDR3 nucleotide sequence: TGTGCCAGCAGACGCGCGGGGGGGCCCGAGACCCAGTACTTC. It is translated as CASRRAGGPETQYF.